These 14 T cell receptor beta chains were sequenced from one sample in a study of beta chain features in type 1 diabetes. Study results and caveats: TCRB CDR3s from Type 1 diabetes patients were moderately but significantly shorter in all four CD4+ subsets.

What was sequenced were expressed TCRB transcripts, since all of the isolated RNA had been reverse transcribed. Here immunoSEQ multiplex PCR was the method, and the copy in TCRdb shows in-frame clones only, minus some. The sample lists 100,000 to 150,000 clones, 9% occurring once. These receptors have no known antigen. The sample consisted of central memory CD4+ T cells from blood. These receptors all come from a man aged 25 to 40 with type 1 diabetes.

In this sample, this clone turned up a few times. The chain employs TRBV2 and TRBJ1-2; D uncertain. The CDR3 totals 15 residues. The V end lost 4 bases, the J end lost 6 bases, and 18 bases lay between the germline ends. The germline gives CDR1 SNHLY, CDR2 FYNNEI. For the CDR3, the DNA is TGTGCCAGCAGTGTAGATCGTCGAGAGGCGAATGGCTACACCTTC. Its translation is CASSVDRREANGYTF.

This chain joins TRBV30 and TRBJ2-5; perhaps TRBD2 as D (7 bases). Germline CDR1 is GTSNPN and CDR2 is SVGIG (reference sequence). This CDR3 has 14 amino acids. Trimming took off 3 bases at V and 4 bases at J, with 15 bases between the two ends. CDR3 DNA sequence: TGTGCCTGGAGGGAGTTAAGGGGGGGAGAGACCCAGTACTTC. It specifies CAWRELRGGETQYF.

This clone was counted a few times. The V call is TRBV12-5, the J call TRBJ1-2; D is possibly TRBD1 (5 bases). This CDR3 is built from 16 residues. Trimming took off 6 bases at V and 2 bases at J, with 19 bases between the two ends. Germline CDR1 is LGHNT and CDR2 is FRNRAP. This CDR3 is CASGRTQGSPNYGYTF. The CDR3 region has the DNA TGTGCTAGTGGCCGAACCCAGGGAAGTCCCAACTATGGCTACACCTTC.

CDR3 bases: TGTGCCAGCAGTGACTACGACAGGTATCAGCCCCAGCATTTT. Translating it yields CASSDYDRYQPQHF. The chain uses TRBV6-1 and TRBJ1-5, with a possible D match to TRBD1 (6 bases). The CDR3 is 14 amino acids. V was clipped by 3 bases and J by 5 bases, with 11 bases between them. Germline assignment: CDR1 MNHNS and CDR2 SASEGT.

This clone occurred a few times. The chain joins TRBV9 to TRBJ2-1; 7 nucleotides agree with TRBD1. Looked up from germline, CDR1 is SGDLS and CDR2 is YYNGEE. J lost 8 bases, V lost 2 bases, and 13 bases had no gene match. CDR3 length: 16 amino acids. The DNA for the CDR3 is TGTGCCAGCAGCGTCCAGACAGGGAAACACAGGGATGAGCAGTTCTTC. Encoded protein: CASSVQTGKHRDEQFF.

In this sample, this clone turned up a few times. V gene TRBV28 combines with J gene TRBJ2-7, with 7 bases identical to TRBD1. This CDR3 is built from 16 residues. Germline V CDR1 and CDR2: MDHEN, SYDVKM. The V and J ends lost 4 bases and 3 bases, in that order; junction bases with no gene match: 12. The CDR3 protein is CASSSHGTVGRYEQYF. The CDR3 coding sequence is TGTGCCAGCAGTTCGCATGGGACAGTAGGCCGCTACGAGCAGTACTTC.

This clone has a handful of counts. The V and J genes are TRBV2 and TRBJ2-7; D not resolved. V shed 2 bases and J shed 0 bases, with 8 bases lying between them. The CDR3 is 14 amino acids. Per germline, CDR1 SNHLY and CDR2 FYNNEI. The CDR3 DNA is TGTGCCAGCAGTGAATCTTCACACTCCTACGAGCAGTACTTC. Translation: CASSESSHSYEQYF.

This clone was observed a few times. The chain uses TRBV29-1 and TRBJ2-2, with a possible D match to TRBD1 (6 bases). Trimming removed 7 bases from V and 5 bases from J, with 23 bases in between. This CDR3 is built from 16 residues. CDR1 and CDR2 from the germline V gene are SQVTM and ANQGSEA. The CDR3, as DNA: TGCAGCGGGGCAGGTCAGGGGACCCTCGTGACCGGGGAGCTGTTTTTT. Translating gives CSGAGQGTLVTGELFF.

The chain combines TRBV29-1 with TRBJ2-7; 8 nucleotides line up with TRBD2. V lost 4 bases and J lost 6; bases outside the gene matches: 11. This CDR3 has 14 residues. The germline CDR1 and CDR2 sequences are SQVTM and ANQGSEA. CDR3 sequence: CSVGGGYSTGEQYF. CDR3 bases: TGCAGCGTTGGCGGGGGGTACTCTACGGGCGAGCAGTACTTC.

This clone was observed a few times. The chain employs TRBV30 and TRBJ1-3, with D unclear. Trimming pared 5 bases from V and 0 bases from J, leaving 5 bases between. Germline V gene data show CDR1 as GTSNPN and CDR2 as SVGIG (reference sequence). CDR3 length equals 12 residues. The CDR3 region has the DNA TGTGCCTGGTCCAGCTCTGGAAACACCATATATTTT. Its protein is CAWSSSGNTIYF.

This clone was detected only a few times. The chain couples TRBV10-3 to TRBJ1-5; 7 bases fit TRBD1. The CDR3 runs to 14 residues. From germline, CDR1 is ENHRY and CDR2 SYGVKD. The junction had 7 bases not matched to a gene; V was cut back by 11 bases and J by 0 bases. The CDR3 loop reads CASTGPDSNQPQHF. In DNA form, the CDR3 reads TGTGCCTCGACAGGGCCTGATAGCAATCAGCCCCAGCATTTT.

The chain combines TRBV11-1 with TRBJ2-3; D remains ambiguous. V shed 3 bases and J shed 3 bases, with 4 bases lying between them. There are 12 residues in the CDR3. Germline assignment: CDR1 SGHAT and CDR2 FQDESV (reference sequence). The CDR3 sequence is CASSFRTDTQYF. The CDR3 DNA reads as TGTGCCAGCAGCTTTCGTACAGATACGCAGTATTTT.

This clone was counted only a few times. This chain joins TRBV19 and TRBJ2-2; maybe TRBD2 (6 bases). There are 14 residues in the CDR3. Trimming left V 5 bases short and J 3 bases short, with 10 bases between. CDR1 is LNHDA, CDR2 SQIVND, per germline (reference sequence). The CDR3 DNA reads as TGTGCCAGTAGTCCCGGGGACTACACCGGGGAGCTGTTTTTT. Amino acid sequence: CASSPGDYTGELFF.

The chain is built from TRBV7-3 and TRBJ2-3; D might be TRBD2 (5 bases). V was trimmed by 5 bases and J by 0 bases, leaving 12 bases between them. The CDR3 is 15 residues long. The V gene's germline CDR1 is SGHTA and CDR2 FQGTGA. The CDR3 DNA sequence: TGTGCCAGCAGCGTAGGTGGCGGGAGCACAGATACGCAGTATTTT. It encodes CASSVGGGSTDTQYF.